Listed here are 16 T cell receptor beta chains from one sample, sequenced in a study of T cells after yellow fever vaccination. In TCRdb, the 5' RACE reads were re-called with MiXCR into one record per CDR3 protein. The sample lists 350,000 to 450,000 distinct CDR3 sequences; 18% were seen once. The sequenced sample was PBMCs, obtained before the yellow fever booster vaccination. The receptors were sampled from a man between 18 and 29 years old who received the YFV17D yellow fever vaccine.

The CDR3 nucleotides are TGTGCCTGCTTGGACTCGGAGAGGACTGAAGCTTTCTTT. Its translation is CACLDSERTEAFF. The chain couples TRBV30 to TRBJ1-1; D gene unclear. V was shortened by 6 bases and J by 5 bases, with 16 bases between the two germline ends. Per germline, CDR1 GTSNPN and CDR2 SVGIG (reference sequence). CDR3 length: 13 amino acids. Filled out from reference TRBV30 and TRBJ1-1, the complete variable domain reads SQTIHQWPATLVQPVGSPLSLECTVEGTSNPNLYWYRQAAGRGLQLLFYSVGIGQISSEVPQNLSASRPQDRQFILSSKKLLLSDSGFYLCACLDSERTEAFFGQGTRLTVV.

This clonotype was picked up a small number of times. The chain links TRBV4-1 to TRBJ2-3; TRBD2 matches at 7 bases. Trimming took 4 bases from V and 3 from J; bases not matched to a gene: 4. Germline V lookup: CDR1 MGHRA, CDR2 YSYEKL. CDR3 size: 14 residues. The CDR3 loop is CASSPRGETDTQYF. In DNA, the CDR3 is TGCGCCAGCAGCCCCCGGGGGGAGACAGATACGCAGTATTTT.

The CDR3 coding sequence is TGTGCCACCAGCAGATTAACAGGGGTGATGAACACTGAAGCTTTCTTT. Its translation is CATSRLTGVMNTEAFF. The rearrangement uses TRBV15 and TRBJ1-1; 7 bases match TRBD1. Trimming removed 2 bases from V and 0 bases from J; junction bases left unmatched: 6. Germline CDR1 reads LNHNV; CDR2 reads YYDKDF (reference sequence). The CDR3 sequence is 16 residues long.

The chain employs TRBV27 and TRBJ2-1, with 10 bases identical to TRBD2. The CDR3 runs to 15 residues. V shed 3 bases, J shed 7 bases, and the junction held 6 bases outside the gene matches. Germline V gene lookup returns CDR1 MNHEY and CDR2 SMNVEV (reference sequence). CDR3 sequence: CASSLTAGGLNEQFF. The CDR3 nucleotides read TGTGCCAGCAGTTTGACAGCGGGGGGGCTAAATGAGCAGTTCTTC.

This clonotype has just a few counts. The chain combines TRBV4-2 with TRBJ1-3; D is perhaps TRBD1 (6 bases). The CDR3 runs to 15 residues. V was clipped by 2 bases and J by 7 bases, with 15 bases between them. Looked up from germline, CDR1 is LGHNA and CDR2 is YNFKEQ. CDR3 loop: CASSQTDSRSNTIYF. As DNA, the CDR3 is TGTGCCAGCAGCCAAACGGACAGTAGGAGTAACACCATATATTTT.

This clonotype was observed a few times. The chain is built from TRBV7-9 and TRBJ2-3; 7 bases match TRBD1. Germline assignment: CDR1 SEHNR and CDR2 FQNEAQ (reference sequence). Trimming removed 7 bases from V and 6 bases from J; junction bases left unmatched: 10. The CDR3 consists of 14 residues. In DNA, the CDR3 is TGTGCCAGCACCAGGGACAGCGGCCGTGATACGCAGTATTTT. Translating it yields CASTRDSGRDTQYF. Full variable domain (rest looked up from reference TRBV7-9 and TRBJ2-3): DTGVSQNPRHKITKRGQNVTFRCDPISEHNRLYWYRQTLGQGPEFLTYFQNEAQLEKSRLLSDRFSAERPKGSFSTLEIQRTEQGDSAMYLCASTRDSGRDTQYFGPGTRLTVL.

CDR3: CASSHDRFPYEQYF. The CDR3 DNA follows: TGTGCCAGCAGTCATGACAGGTTCCCCTACGAGCAGTACTTC. The genes are TRBV12-3 or TRBV12-4 and TRBJ2-7, with D tentatively TRBD1 (6 bases). This CDR3 spans 14 amino acids. The V gene lost 5 bases and the J gene lost 2 bases, with 13 bases spanning the gap.

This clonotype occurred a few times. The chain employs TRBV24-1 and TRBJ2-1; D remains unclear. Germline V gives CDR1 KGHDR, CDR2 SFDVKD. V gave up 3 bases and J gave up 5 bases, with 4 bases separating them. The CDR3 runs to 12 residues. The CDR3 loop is CATSDLHNEQFF. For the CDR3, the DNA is TGTGCCACCAGTGATCTCCACAATGAGCAGTTCTTC.

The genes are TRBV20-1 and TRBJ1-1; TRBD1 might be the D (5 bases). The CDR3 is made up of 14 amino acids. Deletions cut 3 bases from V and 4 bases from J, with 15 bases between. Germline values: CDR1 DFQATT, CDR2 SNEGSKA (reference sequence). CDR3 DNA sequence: TGCAGTGCTAGGATCGTAGGGAGGGGCACTGAAGCTTTCTTT. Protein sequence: CSARIVGRGTEAFF.

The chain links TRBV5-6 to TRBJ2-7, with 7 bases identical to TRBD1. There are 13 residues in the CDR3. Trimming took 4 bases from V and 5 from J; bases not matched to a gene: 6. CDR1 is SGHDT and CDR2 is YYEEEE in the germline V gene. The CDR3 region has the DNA TGTGCCAGCAGCGTGACAGGGATCGACGAGCAGTACTTC. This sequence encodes CASSVTGIDEQYF.

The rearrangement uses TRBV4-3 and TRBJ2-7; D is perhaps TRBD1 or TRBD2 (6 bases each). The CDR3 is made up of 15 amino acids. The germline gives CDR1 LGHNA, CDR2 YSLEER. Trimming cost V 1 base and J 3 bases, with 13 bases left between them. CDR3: CASSQGGQGLYEQYF. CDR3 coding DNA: TGCGCCAGCAGCCAAGGGGGGCAGGGACTCTACGAGCAGTACTTC.

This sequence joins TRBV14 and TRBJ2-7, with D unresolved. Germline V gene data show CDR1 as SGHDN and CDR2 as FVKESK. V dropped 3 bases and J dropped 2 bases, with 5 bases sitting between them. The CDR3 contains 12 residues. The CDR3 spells CASSHLPYEQYF. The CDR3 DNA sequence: TGTGCCAGCAGCCATTTACCCTACGAGCAGTACTTC.

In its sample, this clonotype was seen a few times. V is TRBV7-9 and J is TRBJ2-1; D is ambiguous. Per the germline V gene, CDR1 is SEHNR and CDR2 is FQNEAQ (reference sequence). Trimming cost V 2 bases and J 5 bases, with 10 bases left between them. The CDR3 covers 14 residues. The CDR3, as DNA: TGTGCCAGCAGCTTAAGTTTCGGAAACAATGAGCAGTTCTTC. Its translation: CASSLSFGNNEQFF.

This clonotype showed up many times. The CDR3 DNA reads TGTGCCAGCAGTTATGGGGCGACCCAGTACTTC. The encoded protein is CASSYGATQYF. The chain employs TRBV6-5 and TRBJ2-5; a possible D gene is TRBD1 (5 bases). The CDR3 is made up of 11 amino acids. Trimming left V 3 bases short and J 7 bases short, with 6 bases between. The germline gives CDR1 MNHEY, CDR2 SVGAGI.

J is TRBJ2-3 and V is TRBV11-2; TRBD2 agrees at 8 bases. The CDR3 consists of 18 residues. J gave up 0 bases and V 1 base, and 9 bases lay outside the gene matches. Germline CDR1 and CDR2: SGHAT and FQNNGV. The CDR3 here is CASSLALAAGGSTDTQYF. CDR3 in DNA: TGTGCCAGCAGCTTAGCACTGGCCGCGGGGGGAAGCACAGATACGCAGTATTTT.

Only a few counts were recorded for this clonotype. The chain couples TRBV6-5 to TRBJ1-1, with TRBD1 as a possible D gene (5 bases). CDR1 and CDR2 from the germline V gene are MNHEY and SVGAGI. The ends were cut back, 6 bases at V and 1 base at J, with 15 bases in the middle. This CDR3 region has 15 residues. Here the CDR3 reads CASSFYSGTNTEAFF. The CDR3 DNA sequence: TGTGCCAGCAGCTTTTACTCAGGGACGAACACTGAAGCTTTCTTT.